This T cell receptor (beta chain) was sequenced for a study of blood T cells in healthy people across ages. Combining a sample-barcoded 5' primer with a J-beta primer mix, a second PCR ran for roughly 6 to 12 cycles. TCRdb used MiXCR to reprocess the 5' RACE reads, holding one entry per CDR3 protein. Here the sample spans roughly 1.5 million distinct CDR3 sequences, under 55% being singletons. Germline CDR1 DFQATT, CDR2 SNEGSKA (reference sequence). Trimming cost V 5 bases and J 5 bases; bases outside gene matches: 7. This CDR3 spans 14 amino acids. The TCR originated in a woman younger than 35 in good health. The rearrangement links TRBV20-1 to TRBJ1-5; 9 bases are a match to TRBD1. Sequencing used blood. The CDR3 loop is CSAPVRTGDQPQHF. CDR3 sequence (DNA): TGCAGTGCTCCGGTTAGGACAGGGGATCAGCCCCAGCATTTT.